This T cell receptor (beta chain) was recorded in a study of cytomegalovirus exposure and HLA in healthy donors. Overall study: An earlier analysis found some 100 million unique TCR beta sequences from about 190 million T cells. Study-wide results and limits: The authors judged a highly shared variant cluster likely a sequencing artifact. Productive status was seen about 87% or about 30% of the time for most TCR beta V segments in an earlier analysis.

The length of the CDR3 is 16 residues. V dropped 1 base and J dropped 5; count of bases not matched to a gene: 8. Germline V gene lookup returns CDR1 SGHAT and CDR2 FQDESV (reference sequence). PCR amplification relied on 60 Vbeta primers (plus 13 Jbeta primers). Only in-frame clones appear in the TCRdb table, and some are missing; sequencing was by immunoSEQ multiplex PCR. Of about 170,000 clones listed, 85% are singletons. Concerning this clone itself: Its antigen is currently unknown.

Material for sequencing was PBMCs. The TCR comes from a man aged 18 to 30 in good health and CMV-seropositive. The V gene is TRBV11-1, the J gene TRBJ2-7; TRBD1 matches at 10 bases. The CDR3 DNA reads as TGTGCCAGCAGCTTAGGGCACGGGACAGGGGACCACGAGCAGTACTTC. This translates into CASSLGHGTGDHEQYF.